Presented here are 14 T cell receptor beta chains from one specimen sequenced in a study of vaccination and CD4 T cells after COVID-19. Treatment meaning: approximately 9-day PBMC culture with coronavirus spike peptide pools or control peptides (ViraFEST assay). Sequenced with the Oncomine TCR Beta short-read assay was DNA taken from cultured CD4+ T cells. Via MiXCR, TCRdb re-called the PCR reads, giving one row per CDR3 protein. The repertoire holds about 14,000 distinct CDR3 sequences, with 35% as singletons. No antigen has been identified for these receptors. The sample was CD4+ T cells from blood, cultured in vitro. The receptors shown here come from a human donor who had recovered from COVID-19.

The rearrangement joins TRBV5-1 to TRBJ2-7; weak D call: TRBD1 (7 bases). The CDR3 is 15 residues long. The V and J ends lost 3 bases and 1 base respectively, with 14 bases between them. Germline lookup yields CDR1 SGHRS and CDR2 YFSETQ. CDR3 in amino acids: CASSWTMDRSYEQYF. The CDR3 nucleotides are TGCGCCAGCAGCTGGACTATGGACAGGTCCTACGAGCAGTACTTC.

The DNA for the CDR3 is TGTGCCAGTAGTATAGCCCTGCGGGGGCGAGATGGCTACACCTTC. It translates to CASSIALRGRDGYTF. The gene calls are TRBV19 and TRBJ1-2, with TRBD1 as a possible D gene (6 bases). CDR3 length: 15 amino acids. V lost 1 base, J lost 6 bases, and 15 bases lay in between. Looked up from germline, CDR1 is LNHDA and CDR2 is SQIVND (reference sequence).

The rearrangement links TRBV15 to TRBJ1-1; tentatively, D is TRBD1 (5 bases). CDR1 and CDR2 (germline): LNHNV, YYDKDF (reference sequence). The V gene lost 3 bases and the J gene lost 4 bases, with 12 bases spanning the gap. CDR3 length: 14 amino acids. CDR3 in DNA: TGTGCCACCAGCAGGAACCAGGGTGGCACTGAAGCTTTCTTT. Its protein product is CATSRNQGGTEAFF.

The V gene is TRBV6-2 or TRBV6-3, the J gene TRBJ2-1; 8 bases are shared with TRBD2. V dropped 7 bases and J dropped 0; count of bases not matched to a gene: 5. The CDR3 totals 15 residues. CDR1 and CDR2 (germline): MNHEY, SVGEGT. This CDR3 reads CASTPSGFSYNEQFF. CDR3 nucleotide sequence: TGTGCCAGCACCCCTAGCGGGTTCTCCTACAATGAGCAGTTCTTC.

In DNA, the CDR3 is TGTGCCACCAGCAGACAGGGACTAGCGGGGACAGATACGCAGTATTTT. Protein sequence: CATSRQGLAGTDTQYF. The chain couples TRBV15 to TRBJ2-3; 13 nucleotides agree with TRBD2. V dropped 2 bases and J dropped 3; count of bases not matched to a gene: 2. The CDR3 covers 16 residues. CDR1 and CDR2 from the germline V gene are LNHNV and YYDKDF (reference sequence).

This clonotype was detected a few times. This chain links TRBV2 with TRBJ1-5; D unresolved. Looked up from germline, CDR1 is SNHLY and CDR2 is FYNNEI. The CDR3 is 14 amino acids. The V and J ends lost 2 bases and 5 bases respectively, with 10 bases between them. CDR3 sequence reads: CASSETAPYQPQHF. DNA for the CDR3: TGTGCCAGCAGTGAAACGGCTCCCTATCAGCCCCAGCATTTT.

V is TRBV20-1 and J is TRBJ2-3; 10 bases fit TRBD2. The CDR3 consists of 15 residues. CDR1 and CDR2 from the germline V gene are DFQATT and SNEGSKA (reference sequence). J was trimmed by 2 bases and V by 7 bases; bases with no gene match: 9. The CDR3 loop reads CSGAQREGFTDTQYF. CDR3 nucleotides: TGCAGTGGCGCCCAGCGGGAGGGCTTCACAGATACGCAGTATTTT.

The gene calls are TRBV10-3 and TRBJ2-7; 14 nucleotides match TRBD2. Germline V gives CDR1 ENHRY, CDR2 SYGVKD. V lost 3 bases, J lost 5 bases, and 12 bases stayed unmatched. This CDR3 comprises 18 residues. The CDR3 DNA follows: TGTGCCATCAGTGATGGGACTAGCGGGAGCCCTTGGGAAGACGAGCAGTACTTC. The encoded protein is CAISDGTSGSPWEDEQYF.

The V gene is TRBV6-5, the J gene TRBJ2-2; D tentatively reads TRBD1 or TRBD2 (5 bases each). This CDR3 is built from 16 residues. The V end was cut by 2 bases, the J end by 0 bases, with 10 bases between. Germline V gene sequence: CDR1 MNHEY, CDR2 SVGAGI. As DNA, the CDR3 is TGTGCCAGCAGTTACCGCCGGGGCGCGAACACCGGGGAGCTGTTTTTT. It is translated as CASSYRRGANTGELFF.

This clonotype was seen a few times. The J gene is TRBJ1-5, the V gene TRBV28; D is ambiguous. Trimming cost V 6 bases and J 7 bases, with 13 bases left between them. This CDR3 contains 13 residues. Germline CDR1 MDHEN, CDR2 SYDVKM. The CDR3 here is CASRSQGRQPQHF. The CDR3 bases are TGTGCCAGCAGGTCCCAAGGTAGGCAGCCCCAGCATTTT.

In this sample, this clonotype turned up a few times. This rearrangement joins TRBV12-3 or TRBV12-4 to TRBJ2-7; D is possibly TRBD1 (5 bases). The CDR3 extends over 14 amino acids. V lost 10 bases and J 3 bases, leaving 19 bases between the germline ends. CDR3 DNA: TGTGCCACCAGCACGCAGGGCCTCCTCTACGAGCAGTACTTC. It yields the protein CATSTQGLLYEQYF.

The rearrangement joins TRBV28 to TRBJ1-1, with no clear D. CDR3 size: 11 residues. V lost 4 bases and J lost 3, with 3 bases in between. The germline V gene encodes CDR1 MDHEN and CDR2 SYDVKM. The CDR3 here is CASSSDTEAFF. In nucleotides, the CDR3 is TGTGCCAGCAGTTCTGACACTGAAGCTTTCTTT. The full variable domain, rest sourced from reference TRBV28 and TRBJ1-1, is DVKVTQSSRYLVKRTGEKVFLECVQDMDHENMFWYRQDPGLGLRLIYFSYDVKMKEKGDIPEGYSVSREKKERFSLILESASTNQTSMYLCASSSDTEAFFGQGTRLTVV.

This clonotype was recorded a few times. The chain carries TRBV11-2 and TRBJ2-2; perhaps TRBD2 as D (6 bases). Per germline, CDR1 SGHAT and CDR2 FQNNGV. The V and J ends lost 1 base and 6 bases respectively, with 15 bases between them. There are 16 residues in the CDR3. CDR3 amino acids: CASSLVGGRWPGELFF. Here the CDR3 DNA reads TGTGCCAGCAGCTTAGTGGGGGGTCGTTGGCCCGGGGAGCTGTTTTTT. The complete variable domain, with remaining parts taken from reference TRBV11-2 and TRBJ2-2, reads EAGVAQSPRYKIIEKRQSVAFWCNPISGHATLYWYQQILGQGPKLLIQFQNNGVVDDSQLPKDRFSAERLKGVDSTLKIQPAKLEDSAVYLCASSLVGGRWPGELFFGEGSRLTVL.

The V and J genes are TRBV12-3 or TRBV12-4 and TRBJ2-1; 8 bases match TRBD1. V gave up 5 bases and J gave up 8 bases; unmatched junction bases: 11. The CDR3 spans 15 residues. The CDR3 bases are TGTGCCAGCAGTCGTAGTTCAGGGGGCGAGGATGAGCAGTTCTTC. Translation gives CASSRSSGGEDEQFF.